This entry lists 32 T cell receptor beta chains sequenced from one sample in a study of T cells in Graves' hyperthyroidism and ophthalmopathy. There were TCR beta CDR3 regions amplified from RNA transcripts. Researchers ran a first-round RT-PCR on the TCR CDR3 using the HTBI primer set. TCRdb reanalysed the multiplex PCR reads using MiXCR and keeps one entry per CDR3 protein. The repertoire includes 540,000 or so distinct CDR3 sequences, 15% to 17% of them detected once, and under 7.5% sits in the top ten. Specimen: blood. These receptors originate from a woman in her 30s with Graves' hyperthyroidism.

CDR3 protein: CASSVEVSGGSEQFF. DNA for the CDR3: TGTGCCAGCAGCGTAGAAGTTAGCGGTGGAAGTGAGCAGTTCTTC. This rearrangement joins TRBV9 to TRBJ2-1, with D tentatively TRBD2 (6 bases). V was pared by 0 bases and J by 9 bases, with 16 bases between. CDR1 and CDR2 from the germline V gene are SGDLS and YYNGEE. The length of the CDR3 is 15 residues. Looking up the rest from reference TRBV9 and TRBJ2-1 gives the full variable domain: DSGVTQTPKHLITATGQRVTLRCSPRSGDLSVYWYQQSLDQGLQFLIQYYNGEERAKGNILERFSAQQFPDLHSELNLSSLELGDSALYFCASSVEVSGGSEQFFGPGTRLTVL.

Many counts were recorded for this clonotype. V usage is TRBV7-8 and J usage is TRBJ2-7; possibly TRBD1 for D (5 bases). The V gene's germline CDR1 is SGHVS and CDR2 FQNEAQ. This CDR3 is 16 amino acids long. V was clipped by 0 bases and J by 4 bases, with 16 bases between them. Here the CDR3 DNA reads TGTGCCAGCAGCTTAGCCCGTAGGGGCGGTAGGTACGAGCAGTACTTC. It encodes CASSLARRGGRYEQYF.

This clonotype was counted ten times or more. Written as DNA, the CDR3 is TGTGCCAGCAGTTACCTGGGGACTACTTCCTACAATGAGCAGTTCTTC. It yields the protein CASSYLGTTSYNEQFF. The chain recombines TRBV6-5 with TRBJ2-1; 7 bases line up with TRBD2. Germline V CDR1 and CDR2: MNHEY, SVGAGI. V dropped 2 bases and J dropped 1; count of bases not matched to a gene: 5. CDR3 length: 16 amino acids.

At least ten counts were recorded for this clonotype. The chain recombines TRBV7-6 with TRBJ2-7; 10 bases line up with TRBD2. The J segment lost 1 base and the V segment lost 4 bases, leaving 7 bases of the junction unmatched. The CDR3 totals 16 residues. Per germline, CDR1 SGHVS and CDR2 FNYEAQ. Written as DNA, the CDR3 is TGTGCCAGCAGCTCTCGGTCTAGCGGGGGATCCTACGAGCAGTACTTC. As protein: CASSSRSSGGSYEQYF. Combining the CDR3 with reference TRBV7-6 and TRBJ2-7 gives the whole variable domain GAGVSQSPRYKVTKRGQDVALRCDPISGHVSLYWYRQALGQGPEFLTYFNYEAQQDKSGLPNDRFSAERPEGSISTLTIQRTEQRDSAMYRCASSSRSSGGSYEQYFGPGTRLTVT.

The sample holds a few counts of this clonotype. The chain couples TRBV4-1 to TRBJ1-2, with D possibly being TRBD1 (6 bases). This CDR3 region has 15 residues. V dropped 3 bases and J dropped 8 bases, with 19 bases sitting between them. CDR1 is MGHRA, CDR2 YSYEKL, per germline. Here the CDR3 DNA reads TGCGCCAGCAGCCACCCTACCGGAACAGGGCTAGGCTACACCTTC. This sequence encodes CASSHPTGTGLGYTF.

This clonotype was counted a few times. The V gene is TRBV16, the J gene TRBJ2-1; 8 bases align to TRBD2. The CDR3 runs 13 residues. With 3 bases clipped from V and 8 bases from J, the junction kept 3 bases outside the gene matches. CDR1 and CDR2 from the germline V gene are KGHSY and FQNENV. CDR3 residues: CASSHTTSDEQFF. The CDR3 DNA follows: TGTGCCAGCAGCCACACGACTAGCGATGAGCAGTTCTTC.

This clonotype has at least ten counts. The J gene is TRBJ2-1, the V gene TRBV7-9; 11 bases are a match to TRBD2. This CDR3 is built from 19 residues. CDR1 and CDR2 from the germline V gene are SEHNR and FQNEAQ (reference sequence). V trimming: 5 bases; J trimming: 0 bases; junction bases outside the gene matches: 12. Here the CDR3 reads CASSPSGGKIPSSYNEQFF. The CDR3, as DNA: TGTGCCAGCAGCCCTAGCGGGGGGAAGATACCTAGCTCCTACAATGAGCAGTTCTTC.

This clonotype has only a few counts. A junction end diverges from the germline sequence, so it may reflect a read error. This chain joins TRBV11-2 and TRBJ1-1, with 7 bases fitting TRBD1. The CDR3 has 14 residues. Germline V gene lookup returns CDR1 SGHAT and CDR2 FQNNGV. The CDR3 protein is CASSCDRVTTEAFF. As DNA, the CDR3 is TGCGCCAGCAGCTGCGACAGGGTGACCACTGAAGCTTTCTTT.

This clonotype was observed at least ten times. J is TRBJ1-2 and V is TRBV30; D unclear. CDR3 length: 11 residues. The V end was cut by 5 bases, the J end by 5 bases, with 9 bases between. Germline V gene lookup returns CDR1 GTSNPN and CDR2 SVGIG (reference sequence). The CDR3: CAWGLGYGYTF. The CDR3 region has the DNA TGTGCCTGGGGACTCGGTTATGGCTACACCTTC.

The V call is TRBV9, the J call TRBJ2-5; D remains ambiguous. Trimming removed 7 bases from V and 1 base from J, with 11 bases in between. In germline, CDR1 is SGDLS, CDR2 YYNGEE. The CDR3 spans 13 residues. The CDR3, as DNA: TGTGCCAGCGGACCCGCCGGCCAAGAGACCCAGTACTTC. Protein: CASGPAGQETQYF.

This rearrangement joins TRBV5-5 to TRBJ2-7; unclear D gene. This CDR3 has 15 residues. Germline V gene data show CDR1 as SGHKS and CDR2 as YYEKEE (reference sequence). Trimming removed 4 bases at V and 2 bases at J, with 16 bases between. The CDR3 protein is CASSPGPHLTYEQYF. CDR3 DNA: TGTGCCAGCAGCCCCGGGCCTCATCTCACCTACGAGCAGTACTTC.

This clonotype was observed a few times. J is TRBJ2-4 and V is TRBV20-1, with D perhaps matching TRBD2 (8 bases). CDR3 size: 14 residues. Per the germline V gene, CDR1 is DFQATT and CDR2 is SNEGSKA (reference sequence). The V end lost 6 bases, the J end lost 6 bases, and 18 bases lay between the germline ends. CDR3 in DNA: TGCAGTGCAAATGACAGGGCGGGAGGAAACATTCAGTACTTC. Its protein product is CSANDRAGGNIQYF.

CDR3 nucleotide sequence: TGTGCCAGCAGCTTAGCGGCACTAGCGGGAGGGTCCAACACCGGGGAGCTGTTTTTT. Amino acid sequence: CASSLAALAGGSNTGELFF. The chain carries TRBV7-8 and TRBJ2-2, with 13 nucleotides matching TRBD2. The CDR3 runs to 19 residues. Germline V CDR1 and CDR2: SGHVS, FQNEAQ. V trimming: 0 bases; J trimming: 2 bases; junction bases outside the gene matches: 6.

This clonotype is a singleton in its sample. The V call is TRBV6-1, the J call TRBJ1-1, with D perhaps matching TRBD1 (6 bases). V lost 10 bases and J 0 bases, leaving 12 bases between the germline ends. Germline V CDR1 and CDR2: MNHNS, SASEGT. The CDR3 totals 13 residues. The chain's CDR3 is CATEDSLNTEAFF. The CDR3, as DNA: TGTGCCACAGAGGACAGTTTGAACACTGAAGCTTTCTTT.

There are many counts of this clonotype. The V call is TRBV12-3 or TRBV12-4, the J call TRBJ2-3, with 9 bases fitting TRBD1. The trim removed 3 bases at V and 6 bases at J, leaving 4 bases unmatched. The CDR3 consists of 14 residues. The CDR3 DNA follows: TGTGCCAGCAGTTTCAGGGACAGGGAGGATACGCAGTATTTT. This codes for CASSFRDREDTQYF.

There are many counts of this clonotype. The chain uses TRBV27 and TRBJ1-5, with unresolved D. V lost 2 bases and J lost 0, with 8 bases in between. The CDR3 consists of 15 residues. Per the germline V gene, CDR1 is MNHEY and CDR2 is SMNVEV (reference sequence). The DNA for the CDR3 is TGTGCCAGCAGTTTAGAGGCGGATAGCAATCAGCCCCAGCATTTT. Protein product: CASSLEADSNQPQHF.

This clonotype occurred many times. The chain has TRBV27 and TRBJ2-1, with 12 nucleotides matching TRBD2. The germline CDR1 and CDR2 sequences are MNHEY and SMNVEV (reference sequence). This CDR3 is built from 15 residues. Unmatched junction bases numbered 3, after V lost 0 bases and J lost 9 bases. The CDR3 loop is CASSLSGLAGFEQFF. The DNA for the CDR3 is TGTGCCAGCAGTTTATCTGGACTAGCGGGATTTGAGCAGTTCTTC.

This clonotype was found a few times. This sequence joins TRBV5-1 and TRBJ2-7, with 7 nucleotides matching TRBD1. Trimming at V came to 2 bases and at J to 6 bases, leaving 11 bases not matched to a gene. This CDR3 comprises 15 residues. Germline V CDR1 and CDR2: SGHRS, YFSETQ. Here the CDR3 reads CASSLDLTGVSEQYF. The CDR3 DNA sequence: TGCGCCAGCAGCTTAGATCTCACAGGGGTTTCCGAGCAGTACTTC.

This clonotype was recorded at least ten times. The genes are TRBV15 and TRBJ2-3; possible D gene TRBD1, 6 bases. Per the germline V gene, CDR1 is LNHNV and CDR2 is YYDKDF (reference sequence). V gave up 10 bases and J gave up 1 base, with 15 bases separating them. The CDR3 has 14 amino acids. CDR3 region: CARRDTARTDTQYF. The CDR3, as DNA: TGTGCCAGAAGGGACACCGCCCGCACAGATACGCAGTATTTT.

This clonotype was seen at least ten times. This chain uses TRBV5-1 with TRBJ2-3; D gene uncertain. Germline V gives CDR1 SGHRS, CDR2 YFSETQ. V was cut by 3 bases and J by 2 bases, with 7 bases left in between. The CDR3 consists of 13 residues. CDR3 residues: CASSSYSTDTQYF. The DNA of the CDR3 is TGCGCCAGCAGCTCGTACTCCACAGATACGCAGTATTTT. The whole variable domain, remainder taken from reference TRBV5-1 and TRBJ2-3, is KAGVTQTPRYLIKTRGQQVTLSCSPISGHRSVSWYQQTPGQGLQFLFEYFSETQRNKGNFPGRFSGRQFSNSRSEMNVSTLELGDSALYLCASSSYSTDTQYFGPGTRLTVL.

The CDR3 DNA follows: TGTGCCAGCAATACGGAACTAGCGGGAGGGTTGCGCGAGCAGTTCTTC. Residues: CASNTELAGGLREQFF. The chain uses TRBV6-1 and TRBJ2-1; 13 bases map to TRBD2. The CDR3 is 16 residues long. Germline CDR1 reads MNHNS; CDR2 reads SASEGT. J was trimmed by 10 bases and V by 7 bases; bases with no gene match: 13.

This clonotype was recorded many times. DNA of the CDR3: TGCGCCAGCAGCTTACCCGACAGCCGCGACAGAGTAGGGGACTTCTCCTACGAGCAGTACTTC. As protein: CASSLPDSRDRVGDFSYEQYF. The chain joins TRBV5-1 to TRBJ2-7; maybe TRBD2 (6 bases). CDR3 size: 21 residues. Germline-derived CDR1 and CDR2 are SGHRS and YFSETQ. Trimming cost V 2 bases and J 0 bases, with 30 bases left between them.

This clonotype was seen many times. This sequence joins TRBV20-1 and TRBJ1-1; D call uncertain. The V end lost 6 bases, the J end lost 3 bases, and 14 bases lay between the germline ends. The length of the CDR3 is 13 residues. From germline, CDR1 is DFQATT and CDR2 SNEGSKA (reference sequence). CDR3: CSATGSRDTEAFF. DNA for the CDR3: TGCAGTGCGACCGGGAGTAGGGACACTGAAGCTTTCTTT.

This clonotype came up a few times. This chain links TRBV20-1 with TRBJ2-1; 9 bases agree with TRBD2. Germline V gene sequence: CDR1 DFQATT, CDR2 SNEGSKA (reference sequence). The CDR3 totals 16 residues. With 1 base clipped from V and 0 bases from J, the junction kept 4 bases outside the gene matches. The CDR3 region is CSARAGGRASYNEQFF. CDR3 in DNA: TGCAGTGCTAGAGCAGGCGGGAGGGCCTCCTACAATGAGCAGTTCTTC.

In this sample, this clonotype turned up a few times. The V and J genes are TRBV5-4 and TRBJ1-2; weak D call: TRBD1 (5 bases). Germline-derived CDR1 and CDR2 are SGHNT and YYREEE (reference sequence). The ends were cut back, 4 bases at V and 6 bases at J, with 10 bases in the middle. The CDR3 spans 12 residues. CDR3 protein: CASSLDSDGYTF. The CDR3 nucleotides are TGTGCCAGCAGCCTCGACAGCGATGGCTACACCTTC.

This clonotype was seen many times. The CDR3 loop reads CASSLGVRDIQYF. DNA for the CDR3: TGTGCCAGCAGTTTAGGTGTCCGGGACATTCAGTACTTC. The chain is built from TRBV12-3 or TRBV12-4 and TRBJ2-4, with no clear D. There are 13 residues in the CDR3. V was clipped by 1 base and J by 8 bases, with 9 bases between them.

The J gene is TRBJ2-4, the V gene TRBV10-3; D is possibly TRBD1 (5 bases). This CDR3 comprises 12 residues. The germline V and J ends were trimmed by 3 bases and 10 bases, with 10 bases remaining between them. Germline CDR1 and CDR2: ENHRY and SYGVKD. CDR3 in DNA: TGTGCCATCAGTGACGGCAGGGATATTCAGTACTTC. As protein: CAISDGRDIQYF.

A note on this clonotype: This may be a read error, as it is one base from a much larger clone. This chain uses TRBV6-1 with TRBJ2-2; TRBD2 matches at 11 bases. From germline, CDR1 is MNHNS and CDR2 SASEGT. This CDR3 has 16 residues. Trimming removed 10 bases from V and 1 base from J; junction bases left unmatched: 8. The CDR3 loop is CANILAGGVNTGELFF. CDR3 in DNA: TGTGCCAACATTCTAGCGGGAGGCGTGAACACCGGGGAGCTGTTTTTT.

There are a few counts of this clonotype. The chain has TRBV24-1 and TRBJ2-1; 7 nucleotides line up with TRBD2. This CDR3 has 16 residues. V shed 0 bases and J 9 bases; nucleotides not matched to a gene: 10. The germline V gene has CDR1 KGHDR and CDR2 SFDVKD. The CDR3 DNA is TGTGCCACCAGTGATTTGCCCGCGGGAGAGGTGGTTGAGCAGTTCTTC. This sequence encodes CATSDLPAGEVVEQFF.

This chain joins TRBV6-6 and TRBJ1-6, with 9 bases lining up with TRBD1. V lost 0 bases to trimming and J lost 10 bases; unmatched junction nucleotides: 7. The CDR3 extends over 16 amino acids. Germline values: CDR1 MNHNY, CDR2 SVGAGI (reference sequence). CDR3 sequence (DNA): TGTGCCAGCAGTTACTCGCAGGGACAGGGTTACTCACCCCTCCACTTT. Residues: CASSYSQGQGYSPLHF.

The chain links TRBV3-1 to TRBJ1-2, with no clear D. Germline V gives CDR1 LGHDT, CDR2 YNNKEL (reference sequence). V was trimmed by 4 bases and J by 8 bases, leaving 20 bases between them. The CDR3 is 15 residues long. CDR3 protein: CASSPRTVAPEGYTF. CDR3 nucleotide sequence: TGTGCCAGCAGCCCACGGACGGTCGCTCCGGAAGGCTACACCTTC.

This clonotype was observed at least ten times. The chain couples TRBV7-9 to TRBJ2-7; TRBD2 agrees at 11 bases. CDR1 SEHNR and CDR2 FQNEAQ come from the germline V gene (reference sequence). V gave up 4 bases and J gave up 4 bases; unmatched junction bases: 9. The CDR3 loop spans 16 amino acids. CDR3 amino acids: CASSSTPSGRTYEQYF. DNA for the CDR3: TGTGCCAGCAGCTCCACACCTAGCGGGAGGACTTACGAGCAGTACTTC.